Below are 5 T cell receptor beta chains sequenced from a single sample in a study of blood T cell repertoires in COVID-19. Generated by immunoSEQ multiplex PCR, the TCRdb table keeps only in-frame clones and is missing some. The sample lists about 67,000 clones; 85% to 90% were seen once. The sample taken for sequencing was peripheral blood. The receptors originated from a man aged 45-65 years with active COVID-19.

CDR3 nucleotides: TGTGCCAGCAGTTTAAGAAGGGGGCTAGGCTATGGCTACACCTTC. It specifies CASSLRRGLGYGYTF. The chain carries TRBV28 and TRBJ1-2; 7 bases match TRBD1. This CDR3 is 15 amino acids long. The germline CDR1 and CDR2 sequences are MDHEN and SYDVKM. V was clipped by 2 bases and J by 4 bases; unmatched bases: 7.

The chain joins TRBV28 to TRBJ2-1, with TRBD2 matching 8 bases. This CDR3 comprises 16 residues. V shed 4 bases, J shed 3 bases, and the junction held 8 bases outside the gene matches. Germline V lookup: CDR1 MDHEN, CDR2 SYDVKM. CDR3 in DNA: TGTGCCAGCAGTTCTGCCGGGACTAGTGGCTACAATGAGCAGTTCTTC. Protein product: CASSSAGTSGYNEQFF.

The chain carries TRBV28 and TRBJ1-6; 8 positions match TRBD1. CDR3 length equals 14 residues. Unmatched junction bases numbered 3, after V lost 4 bases and J lost 7 bases. Germline V lookup: CDR1 MDHEN, CDR2 SYDVKM. CDR3 region: CASSSTGVNSPLHF. The CDR3 DNA reads TGTGCCAGCAGTTCGACAGGGGTCAATTCACCCCTCCACTTT.

The V and J genes are TRBV6-5 and TRBJ2-1; no clear D. CDR3 size: 16 residues. The germline V and J ends were trimmed by 0 bases and 8 bases, with 17 bases remaining between them. Germline values: CDR1 MNHEY, CDR2 SVGAGI. DNA of the CDR3: TGTGCCAGCAGTTACTCGCTTCCAGGCCTGGGCGATGAGCAGTTCTTC. Translating it yields CASSYSLPGLGDEQFF.

The rearrangement uses TRBV3-1 (or the pseudogene TRBV3-2) and TRBJ2-1; 7 nucleotides match TRBD2. The CDR3 loop spans 15 amino acids. Germline assignment: CDR1 LGHDT and CDR2 YNNKEL (reference sequence). After removal of 4 bases from V and 5 bases from J, the junction contained 8 bases not matched to a gene. CDR3 in amino acids: CASSPREAGNNEQFF. The CDR3 bases are TGTGCCAGCAGCCCCCGGGAGGCCGGGAACAATGAGCAGTTCTTC.